This T cell receptor (beta chain) was observed in a study of pediatric ulcerative colitis. This clone showed up just a few times. Its antigen is unidentified. Study observations and caveats: Ulcerative colitis patients shared more blood-rectal clones than controls. All ulcerative colitis patients, but no controls, carried two rectal clonotypes.

Profiling relied on immunoSEQ multiplex PCR, and the TCRdb table lists in-frame clones only, not all of them. The sample includes more than 50,000 clones, about 80% of them seen just once. After removal of 4 bases from V and 7 bases from J, the junction contained 16 bases not matched to a gene. The CDR3 is 18 residues long. Germline CDR1 and CDR2: MNHEY and SMNVEV (reference sequence). The diagnostic colonoscopy in ulcerative colitis patients preceded any immunosuppressive treatment. Blood was drawn at the time of colonoscopy. The chain joins TRBV27 to TRBJ1-6; TRBD1 matches 7 bases. Sample: blood. The sequence was obtained from a boy between 5 and 17 years old with moderate ulcerative colitis. CDR3 loop: CASSSSVPQGLLNSPLHF. DNA for the CDR3: TGTGCCAGCAGTTCCTCAGTCCCACAGGGGTTGTTAAATTCACCCCTCCACTTT.